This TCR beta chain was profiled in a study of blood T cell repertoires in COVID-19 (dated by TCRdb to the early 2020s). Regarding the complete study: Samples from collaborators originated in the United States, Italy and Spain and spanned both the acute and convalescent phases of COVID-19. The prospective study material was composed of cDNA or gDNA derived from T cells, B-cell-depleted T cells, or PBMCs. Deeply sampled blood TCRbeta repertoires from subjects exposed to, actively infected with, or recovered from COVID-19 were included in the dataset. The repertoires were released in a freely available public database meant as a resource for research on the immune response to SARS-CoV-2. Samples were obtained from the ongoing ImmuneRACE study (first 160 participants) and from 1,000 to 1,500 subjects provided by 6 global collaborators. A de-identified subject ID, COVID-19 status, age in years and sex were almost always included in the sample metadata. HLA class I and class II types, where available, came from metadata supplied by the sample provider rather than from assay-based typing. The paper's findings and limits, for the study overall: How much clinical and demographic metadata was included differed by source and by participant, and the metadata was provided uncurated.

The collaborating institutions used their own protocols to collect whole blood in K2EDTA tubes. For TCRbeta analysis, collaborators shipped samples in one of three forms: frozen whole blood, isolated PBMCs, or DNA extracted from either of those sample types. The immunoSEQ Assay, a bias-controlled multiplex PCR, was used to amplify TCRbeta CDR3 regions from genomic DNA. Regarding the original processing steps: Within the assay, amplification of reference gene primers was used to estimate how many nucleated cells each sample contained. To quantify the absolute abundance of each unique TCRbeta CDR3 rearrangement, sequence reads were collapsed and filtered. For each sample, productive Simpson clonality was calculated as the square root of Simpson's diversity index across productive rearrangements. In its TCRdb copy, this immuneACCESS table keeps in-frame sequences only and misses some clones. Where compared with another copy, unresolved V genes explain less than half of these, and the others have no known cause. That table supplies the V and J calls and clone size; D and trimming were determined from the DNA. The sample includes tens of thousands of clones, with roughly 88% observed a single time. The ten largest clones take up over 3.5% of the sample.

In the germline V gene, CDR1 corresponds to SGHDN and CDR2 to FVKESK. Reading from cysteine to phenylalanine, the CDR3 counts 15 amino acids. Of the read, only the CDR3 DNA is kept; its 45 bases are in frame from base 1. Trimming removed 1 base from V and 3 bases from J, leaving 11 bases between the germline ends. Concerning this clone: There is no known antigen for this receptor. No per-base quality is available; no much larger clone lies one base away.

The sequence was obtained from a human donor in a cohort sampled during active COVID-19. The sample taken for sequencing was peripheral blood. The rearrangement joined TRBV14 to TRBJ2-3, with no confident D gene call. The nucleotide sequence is TGTGCCAGCAGCCAAGGAGGAATTGGGACAGATACGCAGTATTTT. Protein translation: CASSQGGIGTDTQYF. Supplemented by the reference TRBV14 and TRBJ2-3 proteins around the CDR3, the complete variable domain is EAGVTQFPSHSVIEKGQTVTLRCDPISGHDNLYWYRRVMGKEIKFLLHFVKESKQDESGMPNNRFLAERTGGTYSTLKVQPAELEDSGVYFCASSQGGIGTDTQYFGPGTRLTVL.